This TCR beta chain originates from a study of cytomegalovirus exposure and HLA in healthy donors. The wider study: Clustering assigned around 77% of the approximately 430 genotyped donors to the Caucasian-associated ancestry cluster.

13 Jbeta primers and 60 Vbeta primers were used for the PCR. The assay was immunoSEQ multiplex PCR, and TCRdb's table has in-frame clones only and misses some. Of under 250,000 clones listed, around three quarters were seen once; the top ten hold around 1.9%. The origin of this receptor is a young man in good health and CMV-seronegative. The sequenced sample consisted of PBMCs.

The CDR3 DNA follows: TGTGCCAGCAGTTTCGGCGGGAGGTTATACGAGCAGTACTTC. Amino acid sequence: CASSFGGRLYEQYF. The V and J genes are TRBV27 and TRBJ2-7; 8 bases line up with TRBD2. V was clipped by 3 bases and J by 4 bases; unmatched bases: 5. The CDR3 sequence is 14 residues long. The germline gives CDR1 MNHEY, CDR2 SMNVEV (reference sequence).